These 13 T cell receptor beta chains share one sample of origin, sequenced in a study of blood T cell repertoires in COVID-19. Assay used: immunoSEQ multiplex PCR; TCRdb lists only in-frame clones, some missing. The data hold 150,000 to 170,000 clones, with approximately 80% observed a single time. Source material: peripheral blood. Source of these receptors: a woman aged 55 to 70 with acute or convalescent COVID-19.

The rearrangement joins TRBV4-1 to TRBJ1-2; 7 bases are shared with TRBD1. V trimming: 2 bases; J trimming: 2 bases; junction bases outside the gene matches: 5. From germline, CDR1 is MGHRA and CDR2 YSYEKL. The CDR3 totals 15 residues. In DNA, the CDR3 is TGCGCCAGCAGCCAAACCGGGACAGTAAACTATGGCTACACCTTC. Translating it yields CASSQTGTVNYGYTF.

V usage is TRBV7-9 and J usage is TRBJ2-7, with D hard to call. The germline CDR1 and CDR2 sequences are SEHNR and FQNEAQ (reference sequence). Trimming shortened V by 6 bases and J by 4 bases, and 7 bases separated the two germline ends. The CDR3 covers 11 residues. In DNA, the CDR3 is TGTGCCAGCAGTTCTGTATACGAGCAGTACTTC. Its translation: CASSSVYEQYF.

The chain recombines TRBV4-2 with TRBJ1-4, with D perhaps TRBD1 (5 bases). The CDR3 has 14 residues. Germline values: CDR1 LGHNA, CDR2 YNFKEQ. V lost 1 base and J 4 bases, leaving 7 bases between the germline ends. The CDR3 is CASSQGRGNEKLFF. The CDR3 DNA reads TGTGCCAGCAGCCAAGGGAGGGGTAATGAAAAACTGTTTTTT.

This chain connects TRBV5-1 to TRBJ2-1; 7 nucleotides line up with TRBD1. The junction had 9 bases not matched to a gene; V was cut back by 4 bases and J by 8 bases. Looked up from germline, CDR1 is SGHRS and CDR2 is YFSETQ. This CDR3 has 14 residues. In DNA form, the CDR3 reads TGCGCCAGCAGCACCCGGACAGGTGTCGATGAGCAGTTCTTC. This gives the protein CASSTRTGVDEQFF.

In DNA form, the CDR3 reads TGTGCCAGCACCCTACCGGGACAGGAAAAACTGTTTTTT. Translated: CASTLPGQEKLFF. The gene calls are TRBV28 and TRBJ1-4, with 7 bases that match TRBD1. Germline CDR1 and CDR2: MDHEN and SYDVKM. The CDR3 has 13 residues. J gave up 8 bases and V 7 bases, and 7 bases lay outside the gene matches. The complete variable domain, with remaining parts taken from reference TRBV28 and TRBJ1-4, reads DVKVTQSSRYLVKRTGEKVFLECVQDMDHENMFWYRQDPGLGLRLIYFSYDVKMKEKGDIPEGYSVSREKKERFSLILESASTNQTSMYLCASTLPGQEKLFFGSGTQLSVL.

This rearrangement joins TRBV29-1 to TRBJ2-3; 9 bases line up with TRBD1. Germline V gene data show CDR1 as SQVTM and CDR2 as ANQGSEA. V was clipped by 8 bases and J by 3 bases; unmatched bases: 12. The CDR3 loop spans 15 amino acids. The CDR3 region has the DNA TGCAGCACCGAGGGGGGACAGGGTGGAACAGATACGCAGTATTTT. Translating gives CSTEGGQGGTDTQYF.

CDR3 sequence: CATEQGTGTSRNTIYF. CDR3 bases: TGTGCCACAGAACAGGGGACCGGCACTTCACGAAACACCATATATTTT. The chain carries TRBV30 and TRBJ1-3, with 7 bases aligning to TRBD1. Losses at the gene ends were 8 bases for V and 5 bases for J; bases not matched to a gene: 18. Per the germline V gene, CDR1 is GTSNPN and CDR2 is SVGIG (reference sequence). The CDR3 loop spans 16 amino acids.

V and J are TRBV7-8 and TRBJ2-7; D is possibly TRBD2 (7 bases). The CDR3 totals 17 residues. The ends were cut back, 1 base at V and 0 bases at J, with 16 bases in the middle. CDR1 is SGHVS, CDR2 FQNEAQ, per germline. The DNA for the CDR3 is TGTGCCAGCAGCTTAGATTCGGGGGGCAGGGACTCCTACGAGCAGTACTTC. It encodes CASSLDSGGRDSYEQYF.

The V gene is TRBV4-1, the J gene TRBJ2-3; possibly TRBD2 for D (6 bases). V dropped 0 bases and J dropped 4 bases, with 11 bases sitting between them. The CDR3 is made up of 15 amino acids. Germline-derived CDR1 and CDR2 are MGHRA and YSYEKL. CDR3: CASSQDMGRPDTQYF. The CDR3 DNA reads TGCGCCAGCAGCCAAGATATGGGGAGGCCAGATACGCAGTATTTT.

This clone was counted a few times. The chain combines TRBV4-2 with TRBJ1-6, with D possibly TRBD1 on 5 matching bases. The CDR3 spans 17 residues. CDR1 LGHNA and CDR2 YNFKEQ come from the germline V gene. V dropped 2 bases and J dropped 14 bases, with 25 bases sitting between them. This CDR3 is CASSQSSLGQLTRSLHF. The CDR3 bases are TGTGCCAGCAGCCAATCATCCCTAGGACAACTGACAAGGTCCCTCCACTTT.

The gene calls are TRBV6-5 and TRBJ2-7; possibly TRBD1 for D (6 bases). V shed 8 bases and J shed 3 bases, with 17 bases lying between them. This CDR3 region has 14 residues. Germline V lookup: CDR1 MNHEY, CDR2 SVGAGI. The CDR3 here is CASLVQRGNYEQYF. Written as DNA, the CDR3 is TGTGCCAGCTTGGTACAAAGGGGGAACTACGAGCAGTACTTC.

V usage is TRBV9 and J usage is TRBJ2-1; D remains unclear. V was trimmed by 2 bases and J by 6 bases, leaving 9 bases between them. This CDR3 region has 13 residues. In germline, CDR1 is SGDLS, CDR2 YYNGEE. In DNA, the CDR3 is TGTGCCAGCAGCGTTGCCCCGGGCAATGAGCAGTTCTTC. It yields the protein CASSVAPGNEQFF.

The CDR3 region is CASSPDLLANTEAFF. The CDR3 nucleotides read TGTGCCAGCAGCCCAGACCTCCTAGCGAACACTGAAGCTTTCTTT. The V and J genes are TRBV5-5 and TRBJ1-1; no definite D call. The V gene's germline CDR1 is SGHKS and CDR2 YYEKEE (reference sequence). The CDR3 runs to 15 residues. V shed 4 bases and J shed 1 base, with 14 bases lying between them.